This entry lists 8 T cell receptor beta chains sequenced from one sample in a study of blood T cell repertoires in COVID-19. Some clones are missing from TCRdb's copy, which holds only in-frame ones; the method was immunoSEQ multiplex PCR. The repertoire has under 55,000 clones, approximately 79% of them found once; the top ten carry roughly 25%. The sample was peripheral blood. All receptors derive from a man between 65 and 85 years old with acute or convalescent COVID-19.

This clone came up a few times. The V and J genes are TRBV9 and TRBJ2-7, with 13 bases fitting TRBD2. J gave up 4 bases and V 0 bases, and 1 base lay outside the gene matches. This CDR3 spans 15 amino acids. CDR1 SGDLS and CDR2 YYNGEE come from the germline V gene. This CDR3 is CASSVGGLAGYEQYF. CDR3 DNA: TGTGCCAGCAGCGTAGGGGGACTAGCGGGGTACGAGCAGTACTTC.

This rearrangement joins TRBV5-6 to TRBJ2-1; D is perhaps TRBD2 (6 bases). CDR3 length equals 16 residues. V was shortened by 0 bases and J by 5 bases, with 15 bases between the two germline ends. The germline gives CDR1 SGHDT, CDR2 YYEEEE. The DNA for the CDR3 is TGTGCCAGCAGCTTGGCAATAGCGGCCCAAGACAATGAGCAGTTCTTC. Amino acid sequence: CASSLAIAAQDNEQFF. The full variable domain, with the rest looked up from reference TRBV5-6 and TRBJ2-1, is DAGVTQSPTHLIKTRGQQVTLRCSPKSGHDTVSWYQQALGQGPQFIFQYYEEEERQRGNFPDRFSGHQFPNYSSELNVNALLLGDSALYLCASSLAIAAQDNEQFFGPGTRLTVL.

Here the CDR3 reads CASSERGQTGQGQYF. CDR3 in DNA: TGTGCCAGCAGTGAAAGGGGCCAGACAGGGCAAGGGCAGTATTTT. The V call is TRBV2, the J call TRBJ2-3; 7 bases map to TRBD1. Per germline, CDR1 SNHLY and CDR2 FYNNEI. The CDR3 is made up of 15 amino acids. J lost 11 bases, V lost 2 bases, and 13 bases had no gene match.

The chain joins TRBV3-1 (or the pseudogene TRBV3-2) to TRBJ1-6; D gene unclear. The length of the CDR3 is 15 residues. Germline lookup yields CDR1 LGHDT and CDR2 YNNKEL (reference sequence). The V end was cut by 1 base, the J end by 11 bases, with 15 bases between. CDR3 nucleotide sequence: TGTGCCAGCAGCCAAGGCCGAGTTGAGGTCACACCCCTCCACTTT. It is translated as CASSQGRVEVTPLHF.

The chain's CDR3 is CASSPLDRATEAFF. CDR3 coding DNA: TGTGCCAGCAGCCCTTTGGACAGGGCCACTGAAGCTTTCTTT. The chain couples TRBV3-1 (or the pseudogene TRBV3-2) to TRBJ1-1; 8 nucleotides match TRBD1. V lost 4 bases to trimming and J lost 4 bases; unmatched junction nucleotides: 5. This CDR3 region has 14 residues. CDR1 and CDR2 from the germline V gene are LGHDT and YNNKEL (reference sequence).

This chain connects TRBV18 to TRBJ2-3; D is unclear. CDR3 size: 14 residues. Germline V gene lookup returns CDR1 KGHSH and CDR2 LQKENI. V dropped 2 bases and J dropped 5 bases, with 11 bases sitting between them. The CDR3 bases are TGTGCCAGCTCACCAGACGAGCGCCGAGATACGCAGTATTTT. Protein sequence: CASSPDERRDTQYF.

CDR3 protein: CASITENTEAFF. In DNA form, the CDR3 reads TGTGCCAGTATAACAGAGAACACTGAAGCTTTCTTT. The chain is built from TRBV30 and TRBJ1-1, with D uncertain. The CDR3 contains 12 residues. Per the germline V gene, CDR1 is GTSNPN and CDR2 is SVGIG (reference sequence). V lost 8 bases to trimming and J lost 1 base, with 11 bases between them.

This clone was detected only once. The V gene is TRBV5-1, the J gene TRBJ2-1; the match to TRBD1 covers 7 bases. V dropped 4 bases and J dropped 5; count of bases not matched to a gene: 9. The CDR3 is 15 residues long. Germline V lookup: CDR1 SGHRS, CDR2 YFSETQ. CDR3 in DNA: TGCGCCAGCAGCACGACCGGGACAGCTCACAATGAGCAGTTCTTC. This encodes CASSTTGTAHNEQFF.